The 18 T cell receptor beta chains reported below all come from one sample, sequenced in a study of patients and donors after allogeneic stem cell transplantation. TCRdb reprocessed the RT-PCR reads via MiXCR and lists one record per CDR3 protein. Among about 410,000 distinct CDR3 sequences listed, around 16% were seen once. The sequencing input was blood, either unsorted or a sorted T cell fraction (not recorded which). The receptors here all came from a human donor who was either an allogeneic HSCT recipient or a stem cell or donor lymphocyte infusion donor (not recorded which). It is not recorded whose cells these are; they may come from a transplant donor.

V usage is TRBV4-3 and J usage is TRBJ1-6, with 10 bases that match TRBD1. The CDR3 consists of 15 residues. The V gene end was trimmed by 1 base and the J gene end by 6 bases; junction bases not matched to a gene: 0. Germline CDR1 is LGHNA and CDR2 is YSLEER. The CDR3 nucleotides read TGCGCCAGCAGCCAAGGGACAGGGGGTAATTCACCCCTCCACTTT. This encodes CASSQGTGGNSPLHF.

V is TRBV5-1 and J is TRBJ2-3; D call uncertain. Trimming cost V 0 bases and J 4 bases, with 9 bases left between them. This CDR3 region has 14 residues. CDR1 is SGHRS and CDR2 is YFSETQ in the germline V gene. The CDR3 region has the DNA TGCGCCAGCAGCTTGGAGCTATTTCCAGATACGCAGTATTTT. Translated: CASSLELFPDTQYF.

This clonotype was recorded at least ten times. The chain joins TRBV6-2 or TRBV6-3 to TRBJ2-6, with D possibly matching TRBD1 (5 bases). Germline lookup yields CDR1 MNHEY and CDR2 SVGEGT. The CDR3 contains 17 residues. V was trimmed by 3 bases and J by 3 bases, leaving 15 bases between them. CDR3 bases: TGTGCCAGCAGTTATTCCCAGGGATATCGTGGGGCCAACGTCCTGACTTTC. This gives the protein CASSYSQGYRGANVLTF.

This clonotype was found many times. The CDR3 is CASSAGDPADTEAFF. CDR3 nucleotide sequence: TGCGCCAGCAGCGCCGGGGACCCCGCGGACACTGAAGCTTTCTTT. The rearrangement joins TRBV5-1 to TRBJ1-1; possible D gene TRBD1, 5 bases. The V end lost 4 bases, the J end lost 3 bases, and 16 bases lay between the germline ends. The CDR3 is made up of 15 amino acids. CDR1 is SGHRS, CDR2 YFSETQ, per germline.

This clonotype was counted at least ten times. This chain links TRBV12-3 or TRBV12-4 with TRBJ1-1; 7 nucleotides align to TRBD1. The length of the CDR3 is 13 residues. The J segment lost 2 bases and the V segment lost 6 bases, leaving 3 bases of the junction unmatched. The CDR3 nucleotides read TGTGCCAGCAGCCACAGGGGTAACACTGAAGCTTTCTTT. Amino acid sequence: CASSHRGNTEAFF.

In this sample, this clonotype turned up a few times. The chain links TRBV28 to TRBJ1-5; D not certain. Per the germline V gene, CDR1 is MDHEN and CDR2 is SYDVKM. V was pared by 5 bases and J by 3 bases, with 8 bases between. The CDR3 consists of 13 residues. CDR3 bases: TGTGCCAGCAGTAAAGACACCAATCAGCCCCAGCATTTT. Its protein product is CASSKDTNQPQHF.

The chain couples TRBV6-6 to TRBJ2-3; tentatively, D is TRBD1 or TRBD2 (5 bases each). V lost 10 bases, J lost 3 bases, and 14 bases lay in between. The CDR3 has 13 amino acids. The germline CDR1 and CDR2 sequences are MNHNY and SVGAGI (reference sequence). This CDR3 is CATLGWGTDTQYF. CDR3 sequence (DNA): TGTGCCACGCTAGGGTGGGGGACAGATACGCAGTATTTT.

The J gene is TRBJ2-5, the V gene TRBV5-1; the D call may be TRBD1 or TRBD2 (5 bases each). The ends were cut back, 3 bases at V and 3 bases at J, with 9 bases in the middle. Germline loops: CDR1 SGHRS, CDR2 YFSETQ. This CDR3 region has 13 residues. The CDR3 nucleotides read TGCGCCAGCAGCTCAGGGAGCGAAGAGACCCAGTACTTC. Its translation: CASSSGSEETQYF. The variable domain in full, completed from reference TRBV5-1 and TRBJ2-5, reads KAGVTQTPRYLIKTRGQQVTLSCSPISGHRSVSWYQQTPGQGLQFLFEYFSETQRNKGNFPGRFSGRQFSNSRSEMNVSTLELGDSALYLCASSSGSEETQYFGPGTRLLVL.

This clonotype occurred a few times. V and J are TRBV29-1 and TRBJ2-5; TRBD2 might be the D (5 bases). CDR3 size: 10 residues. V lost 4 bases and J 7 bases, leaving 7 bases between the germline ends. The germline V gene encodes CDR1 SQVTM and CDR2 ANQGSEA. CDR3 amino acids: CSVVSGTQYF. The CDR3 DNA follows: TGCAGCGTTGTAAGCGGGACCCAGTACTTC.

This clonotype came up a few times. The V call is TRBV28, the J call TRBJ2-1; 8 nucleotides line up with TRBD2. The J segment lost 1 base and the V segment lost 3 bases, leaving 11 bases of the junction unmatched. Germline V gene lookup returns CDR1 MDHEN and CDR2 SYDVKM. This CDR3 comprises 18 residues. The CDR3 sequence: CASSFRLAGVPSYNEQFF. The CDR3 region has the DNA TGTGCCAGCAGTTTTAGGCTAGCGGGTGTACCTTCCTACAATGAGCAGTTCTTC. Full variable domain (missing parts from reference TRBV28 and TRBJ2-1): DVKVTQSSRYLVKRTGEKVFLECVQDMDHENMFWYRQDPGLGLRLIYFSYDVKMKEKGDIPEGYSVSREKKERFSLILESASTNQTSMYLCASSFRLAGVPSYNEQFFGPGTRLTVL.

In this sample, this clonotype turned up a few times. As DNA, the CDR3 is TGTGCCATCAGTGAGTCGTCCGGCCCCCTTCAAAGACCCCTCCACTTT. This encodes CAISESSGPLQRPLHF. The gene calls are TRBV10-3 and TRBJ1-6; D not certain. Germline V gene lookup returns CDR1 ENHRY and CDR2 SYGVKD. The CDR3 sequence is 16 residues long. V dropped 0 bases and J dropped 12 bases, with 18 bases sitting between them.

The gene calls are TRBV7-3 and TRBJ1-1; D is undetermined. The CDR3 extends over 15 amino acids. Germline V CDR1 and CDR2: SGHTA, FQGTGA. The V end was cut by 0 bases, the J end by 7 bases, with 15 bases between. The CDR3 coding sequence is TGTGCCAGCAGCTTAACTCCCGAAAGTCGGGGTGAAGCTTTCTTT. It specifies CASSLTPESRGEAFF.

This clonotype was detected many times. This chain links TRBV11-2 with TRBJ2-7; 8 bases map to TRBD1. V was clipped by 4 bases and J by 0 bases; unmatched bases: 8. Germline V gene sequence: CDR1 SGHAT, CDR2 FQNNGV. The CDR3 runs 16 residues. CDR3 loop: CASSYRGTFSSYEQYF. DNA for the CDR3: TGTGCCAGCAGCTACAGGGGGACGTTCAGCTCCTACGAGCAGTACTTC.

This clonotype was observed a handful of times. The chain combines TRBV4-3 with TRBJ2-7; a weak D match, TRBD1 (6 bases). The CDR3 has 14 residues. Germline V lookup: CDR1 LGHNA, CDR2 YSLEER. Trimming took off 4 bases at V and 0 bases at J, with 10 bases between the two ends. Here the CDR3 reads CASSPTTGSYEQYF. CDR3 DNA: TGCGCCAGCAGCCCTACGACAGGCTCCTACGAGCAGTACTTC.

The rearrangement uses TRBV2 and TRBJ1-1; D ambiguous. Germline V gene lookup returns CDR1 SNHLY and CDR2 FYNNEI. This CDR3 contains 14 residues. The ends were cut back, 4 bases at V and 0 bases at J, with 9 bases in the middle. Here the CDR3 DNA reads TGTGCCAGCAGTGGCGGCAGGTTGAACACTGAAGCTTTCTTT. Protein sequence: CASSGGRLNTEAFF.

Only a few counts were recorded for this clonotype. This chain uses TRBV5-1 with TRBJ2-1; D is ambiguous. This CDR3 has 14 amino acids. Germline CDR1 and CDR2: SGHRS and YFSETQ. V was shortened by 3 bases and J by 2 bases, with 9 bases between the two germline ends. The CDR3 bases are TGCGCCAGCAGCTCGATGACACCCTACAATGAGCAGTTCTTC. As protein: CASSSMTPYNEQFF.

The chain combines TRBV5-1 with TRBJ2-2, with 7 bases fitting TRBD2. The trim removed 1 base at V and 3 bases at J, leaving 3 bases unmatched. Germline V CDR1 and CDR2: SGHRS, YFSETQ. The CDR3 sequence is 15 residues long. The CDR3 here is CASSLREGYTGELFF. CDR3 nucleotides: TGCGCCAGCAGCTTGAGGGAGGGTTACACCGGGGAGCTGTTTTTT.

This clonotype has just a few counts. This chain uses TRBV24-1 with TRBJ2-7; TRBD1 might be the D (6 bases). Germline values: CDR1 KGHDR, CDR2 SFDVKD. The CDR3 is 14 amino acids. Trimming took 6 bases from V and 2 from J, leaving 13 bases between them. For the CDR3, the DNA is TGTGCCACCAGTAGTTTCCGACAGGCCTACGAGCAGTACTTC. It yields the protein CATSSFRQAYEQYF.